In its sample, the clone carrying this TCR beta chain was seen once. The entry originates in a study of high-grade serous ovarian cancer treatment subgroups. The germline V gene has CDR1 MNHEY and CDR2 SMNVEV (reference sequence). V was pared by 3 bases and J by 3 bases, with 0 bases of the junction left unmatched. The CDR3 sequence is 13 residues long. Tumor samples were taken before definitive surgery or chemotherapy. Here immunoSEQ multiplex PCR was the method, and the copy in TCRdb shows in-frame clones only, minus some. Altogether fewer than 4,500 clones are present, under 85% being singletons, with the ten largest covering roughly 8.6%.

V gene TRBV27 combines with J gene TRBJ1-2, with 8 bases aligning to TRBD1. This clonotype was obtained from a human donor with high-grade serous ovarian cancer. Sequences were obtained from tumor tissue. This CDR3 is CASSLGQDYGYTF. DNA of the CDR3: TGTGCCAGCAGTTTGGGACAGGACTATGGCTACACCTTC.